This T cell receptor (beta chain) appears in the sequencing data of a study of blood T cell repertoires in COVID-19. Libraries were prepared by immunoSEQ multiplex PCR; TCRdb keeps only in-frame clonotypes and omits some of them. The table lists about 190,000 clones, approximately 88% of them singletons. Trimming took off 5 bases at V and 2 bases at J, with 13 bases between the two ends. Germline CDR1 LNHNV, CDR2 YYDKDF (reference sequence). The CDR3 covers 15 residues. This TCR was sampled from a woman in her thirties who had recovered from COVID-19. The sample consisted of PBMCs or T cells enriched from blood (not recorded which). V is TRBV15 and J is TRBJ2-4, with D maybe TRBD1 (6 bases). The DNA of the CDR3 is TGTGCCACCAGCCTTGATCAGGGGACCAAAAACATTCAGTACTTC. It codes for CATSLDQGTKNIQYF.